The 28 T cell receptor beta chains in this list originate from one sample, sequenced in a study of blood T cell repertoires in COVID-19. Produced via immunoSEQ multiplex PCR; TCRdb's table is partial and in-frame only. The sample has 110,000 to 150,000 clones; around nine tenths are singletons. Sequencing used peripheral blood. The receptors come from a man aged 60-69 years with active or convalescent COVID-19.

V and J are TRBV2 and TRBJ2-7, with D hard to call. V lost 6 bases to trimming and J lost 0 bases, with 12 bases between them. Germline loops: CDR1 SNHLY, CDR2 FYNNEI. CDR3 length: 14 amino acids. The CDR3 sequence: CASSPRVSSYEQYF. The CDR3 DNA reads TGTGCCAGCAGCCCTCGAGTAAGCTCCTACGAGCAGTACTTC.

This rearrangement joins TRBV3-1 (or the pseudogene TRBV3-2) to TRBJ2-4; 7 bases line up with TRBD2. The CDR3 runs to 13 residues. V was pared by 3 bases and J by 8 bases, with 4 bases of the junction left unmatched. Per the germline V gene, CDR1 is LGHDT and CDR2 is YNNKEL (reference sequence). Here the CDR3 DNA reads TGTGCCAGCAGCCATCGTGGGAGGGACATTCAGTACTTC. Amino acids: CASSHRGRDIQYF.

The V and J genes are TRBV10-1 and TRBJ2-7, with 12 bases fitting TRBD2. From germline, CDR1 is WNHNN and CDR2 SYGVQD (reference sequence). CDR3 length: 20 amino acids. J was trimmed by 2 bases and V by 5 bases; bases with no gene match: 19. The CDR3 is CASSPTGAPTSGRPTYEQYF. CDR3 bases: TGCGCCAGCAGTCCAACAGGGGCCCCTACTAGCGGGAGGCCAACCTACGAGCAGTACTTC.

The chain couples TRBV6-2 or TRBV6-3 to TRBJ2-3, with 10 positions matching TRBD2. Germline V gives CDR1 MNHEY, CDR2 SVGEGT. The CDR3 loop spans 17 amino acids. J was trimmed by 2 bases and V by 0 bases; bases with no gene match: 5. This CDR3 is CASSYSSSGGNTDTQYF. The CDR3 DNA reads TGTGCCAGCAGTTACTCGTCTAGCGGGGGAAACACAGATACGCAGTATTTT.

The rearrangement uses TRBV6-2 or TRBV6-3 and TRBJ2-3; the D gene is possibly TRBD2 (6 bases). V dropped 2 bases and J dropped 6 bases, with 9 bases sitting between them. The CDR3 extends over 13 amino acids. From germline, CDR1 is MNHEY and CDR2 SVGEGT. This chain's CDR3 is CASSYGRTDTQYF. CDR3 DNA: TGTGCCAGCAGTTACGGGAGGACGGATACGCAGTATTTT.

J is TRBJ1-1 and V is TRBV20-1; the D gene is possibly TRBD1 (5 bases). Trimming took off 3 bases at V and 0 bases at J, with 14 bases between the two ends. Germline CDR1 is DFQATT and CDR2 is SNEGSKA (reference sequence). The CDR3 sequence is 15 residues long. The CDR3 DNA follows: TGCAGTGCTAGTTCCAGGGTCGCCATGAACACTGAAGCTTTCTTT. As protein: CSASSRVAMNTEAFF.

This rearrangement joins TRBV5-1 to TRBJ2-1, with D possibly matching TRBD2 (5 bases). The germline V gene encodes CDR1 SGHRS and CDR2 YFSETQ. The CDR3 length is 14 residues. Trimming pared 2 bases from V and 0 bases from J, leaving 6 bases between. Here the CDR3 reads CASSFRDSYNEQFF. CDR3 DNA: TGCGCCAGCAGCTTCCGGGACTCCTACAATGAGCAGTTCTTC.

With regard to this clone: Other nucleotide sequences from this sample produce the same CDR3. This chain links TRBV9 with TRBJ1-1; D is undetermined. The CDR3 runs 13 residues. Trimming pared 0 bases from V and 1 base from J, leaving 4 bases between. Germline V gene lookup returns CDR1 SGDLS and CDR2 YYNGEE. The DNA for the CDR3 is TGTGCCAGCAGCGTAGCAGGGAACACTGAAGCTTTCTTT. Protein sequence: CASSVAGNTEAFF.

The rearrangement uses TRBV27 and TRBJ2-7, with D possibly matching TRBD1 (6 bases). Germline V gene lookup returns CDR1 MNHEY and CDR2 SMNVEV (reference sequence). The CDR3 covers 15 residues. V lost 6 bases and J lost 2, with 17 bases in between. The DNA of the CDR3 is TGTGCCAGCAGCCTAGGCCCGGGACAAGCCTACGAGCAGTACTTC. This sequence encodes CASSLGPGQAYEQYF.

The chain carries TRBV7-5 and TRBJ1-4; the table's D call TRBD1 went unverified against the DNA. TRBV7-5 is a known pseudogene. The CDR3 sequence is 15 residues long. The chain's CDR3 is CVRSPPGTGIEKLFF. CDR3 sequence (DNA): TGTGTCAGAAGCCCTCCCGGGACAGGGATTGAAAAACTGTTTTTT.

Only a few counts were recorded for this clone. The V call is TRBV5-1, the J call TRBJ2-5; D not resolved. The CDR3 is 13 residues long. V was trimmed by 4 bases and J by 5 bases, leaving 12 bases between them. In germline, CDR1 is SGHRS, CDR2 YFSETQ. The CDR3 reads CASSVRGRETQYF. CDR3 in DNA: TGCGCCAGCAGCGTGCGAGGCCGGGAGACCCAGTACTTC. Using reference TRBV5-1 and TRBJ2-5 for the parts outside the CDR3, the full variable domain is KAGVTQTPRYLIKTRGQQVTLSCSPISGHRSVSWYQQTPGQGLQFLFEYFSETQRNKGNFPGRFSGRQFSNSRSEMNVSTLELGDSALYLCASSVRGRETQYFGPGTRLLVL.

The chain is built from TRBV9 and TRBJ1-1, with D hard to call. The CDR3 length is 15 residues. Per the germline V gene, CDR1 is SGDLS and CDR2 is YYNGEE. Deletions cut 0 bases from V and 5 bases from J, with 14 bases between. The DNA for the CDR3 is TGTGCCAGCAGCGTAGGGGCAACCTCGGGGACTGAAGCTTTCTTT. Amino acid sequence: CASSVGATSGTEAFF.

The count of this clone is one. The chain couples TRBV7-3 to TRBJ1-1; D might be TRBD1 (5 bases). The CDR3 totals 14 residues. The germline V gene encodes CDR1 SGHTA and CDR2 FQGTGA. V was pared by 5 bases and J by 0 bases, with 10 bases between. CDR3 nucleotides: TGTGCCAGCAGCCTCGAAGGGGTGAACACTGAAGCTTTCTTT. It yields the protein CASSLEGVNTEAFF. Full variable domain (rest looked up from reference TRBV7-3 and TRBJ1-1): GAGVSQTPSNKVTEKGKYVELRCDPISGHTALYWYRQSLGQGPEFLIYFQGTGAADDSGLPNDRFFAVRPEGSVSTLKIQRTERGDSAVYLCASSLEGVNTEAFFGQGTRLTVV.

The chain links TRBV12-3 or TRBV12-4 to TRBJ1-2, with D unclear. Trimming left V 7 bases short and J 6 bases short, with 15 bases between. The CDR3 sequence is 13 residues long. In DNA, the CDR3 is TGTGCCAGCACCAGACTCGGAGTAAATGGCTACACCTTC. This sequence encodes CASTRLGVNGYTF.

V is TRBV5-6 and J is TRBJ1-2; D possibly corresponds to TRBD1 (5 bases). The germline gives CDR1 SGHDT, CDR2 YYEEEE. V dropped 4 bases and J dropped 4 bases, with 23 bases sitting between them. The CDR3 covers 17 residues. The DNA for the CDR3 is TGTGCCAGCAGCCGGAGGGGCCAGGGCCCTACGGCCTATGGCTACACCTTC. Its protein product is CASSRRGQGPTAYGYTF.

This chain joins TRBV11-2 and TRBJ2-2; D ambiguous. This CDR3 has 15 amino acids. V was pared by 3 bases and J by 2 bases, with 10 bases between. Germline CDR1 SGHAT, CDR2 FQNNGV. DNA for the CDR3: TGTGCCAGCAGCTTGCGGCACCTAAACACCGGGGAGCTGTTTTTT. Translated: CASSLRHLNTGELFF. The variable domain in full, with the rest retrieved from reference TRBV11-2 and TRBJ2-2, is EAGVAQSPRYKIIEKRQSVAFWCNPISGHATLYWYQQILGQGPKLLIQFQNNGVVDDSQLPKDRFSAERLKGVDSTLKIQPAKLEDSAVYLCASSLRHLNTGELFFGEGSRLTVL.

This clone is a singleton in its sample. This chain links TRBV3-1 (or the pseudogene TRBV3-2) with TRBJ1-2; D unresolved. Germline CDR1 is LGHDT and CDR2 is YNNKEL (reference sequence). Trimming removed 4 bases at V and 8 bases at J, with 11 bases between. This CDR3 is built from 12 residues. The CDR3 sequence is CASSRTTGGYTF. The CDR3 DNA reads as TGTGCCAGCAGCCGGACTACCGGGGGCTACACCTTC.

This chain uses TRBV7-9 with TRBJ1-6, with TRBD1 matching 8 bases. The trim removed 4 bases at V and 6 bases at J, leaving 8 bases unmatched. Germline V gene lookup returns CDR1 SEHNR and CDR2 FQNEAQ (reference sequence). The CDR3 is 16 residues long. CDR3 region: CASSSPPTGANSPLHF. The CDR3 bases are TGTGCCAGCAGCTCTCCCCCGACAGGGGCTAATTCACCCCTCCACTTT.

This rearrangement joins TRBV30 to TRBJ1-5; D not certain. Germline V gene sequence: CDR1 GTSNPN, CDR2 SVGIG (reference sequence). Trimming removed 2 bases from V and 0 bases from J, with 14 bases in between. The CDR3 is made up of 16 amino acids. CDR3 bases: TGTGCCTGGAGTTTCGGCGGGAAGTATAGCAATCAGCCCCAGCATTTT. Translation: CAWSFGGKYSNQPQHF.

The J gene is TRBJ1-1, the V gene TRBV5-6; 10 bases are shared with TRBD1. CDR3 length: 15 amino acids. After removal of 4 bases from V and 3 bases from J, the junction contained 6 bases not matched to a gene. Germline V gene data show CDR1 as SGHDT and CDR2 as YYEEEE. This CDR3 is CASSPQGTGDTEAFF. The CDR3 nucleotides are TGTGCCAGCAGCCCCCAGGGGACAGGGGACACTGAAGCTTTCTTT.

V is TRBV24-1 and J is TRBJ2-3; 7 bases fit TRBD1. The germline gives CDR1 KGHDR, CDR2 SFDVKD. This CDR3 is 14 amino acids long. Trimming took 4 bases from V and 5 from J; bases not matched to a gene: 5. The CDR3 DNA sequence: TGTGCCACCAGTGACCGGACAGGCCAAGATACGCAGTATTTT. This translates into CATSDRTGQDTQYF.

This chain links TRBV19 with TRBJ1-5; D gene ambiguous. The germline gives CDR1 LNHDA, CDR2 SQIVND (reference sequence). The CDR3 runs 13 residues. Trimming cost V 0 bases and J 5 bases, with 5 bases left between them. CDR3 protein: CASSIEGDQPQHF. The CDR3 coding sequence is TGTGCCAGTAGTATAGAGGGCGATCAGCCCCAGCATTTT. The whole variable domain, filled in from reference TRBV19 and TRBJ1-5, reads DGGITQSPKYLFRKEGQNVTLSCEQNLNHDAMYWYRQDPGQGLRLIYYSQIVNDFQKGDIAEGYSVSREKKESFPLTVTSAQKNPTAFYLCASSIEGDQPQHFGDGTRLSIL.

The chain couples TRBV5-6 to TRBJ1-4; perhaps TRBD1 as D (6 bases). The CDR3 has 16 amino acids. In germline, CDR1 is SGHDT, CDR2 YYEEEE. V lost 4 bases and J 0 bases, leaving 13 bases between the germline ends. The CDR3 DNA reads TGTGCCAGCAGCGAACAGGGTTTAGCAACTAATGAAAAACTGTTTTTT. Its translation is CASSEQGLATNEKLFF.

This chain joins TRBV18 and TRBJ1-2; possibly TRBD1 for D (5 bases). This CDR3 comprises 16 residues. Deletions cut 2 bases from V and 4 bases from J, with 17 bases between. In germline, CDR1 is KGHSH, CDR2 LQKENI. The CDR3 nucleotides are TGTGCCAGCTCACCAGAAGCGCAGGGTTCCTTCTATGGCTACACCTTC. Its protein is CASSPEAQGSFYGYTF.

The V call is TRBV27, the J call TRBJ1-3, with no clear D. CDR3 size: 13 residues. Per the germline V gene, CDR1 is MNHEY and CDR2 is SMNVEV (reference sequence). Between the trimmed V and J ends, which lost 4 bases and 9 bases, there was a span of 13 bases. The CDR3 protein is CASSSTFAGTIYF. The CDR3 nucleotides read TGTGCCAGCAGTTCGACATTTGCGGGCACCATATATTTT.

The chain employs TRBV19 and TRBJ1-1; D is perhaps TRBD1 (5 bases). Germline CDR1 is LNHDA and CDR2 is SQIVND (reference sequence). Trimming removed 5 bases at V and 0 bases at J, with 16 bases between. The CDR3 runs 16 residues. CDR3 loop: CASSLRQNSMNTEAFF. The CDR3 nucleotides read TGTGCCAGTAGTCTTAGACAGAATAGTATGAACACTGAAGCTTTCTTT.

The genes are TRBV2 and TRBJ1-5; D possibly corresponds to TRBD1 (5 bases). The germline V and J ends were trimmed by 9 bases and 5 bases, with 14 bases remaining between them. The CDR3 sequence is 13 residues long. Germline CDR1 SNHLY, CDR2 FYNNEI. As DNA, the CDR3 is TGTGCCAGTGAAAGCAGGGAGGATCAGCCCCAGCATTTT. This encodes CASESREDQPQHF.

On this clone itself: The limits of the CDR3 on the DNA are not certain, so only TCRdb's listed CDR3 is given. This chain joins TRBV21-1 and TRBJ1-3; the D call in the table, TRBD1, was not verified against the DNA. TRBV21-1 is classified as a pseudogene. The CDR3 length equals 17 residues, ends included. The CDR3 spells CASSKVWGTGSGNTIYF.